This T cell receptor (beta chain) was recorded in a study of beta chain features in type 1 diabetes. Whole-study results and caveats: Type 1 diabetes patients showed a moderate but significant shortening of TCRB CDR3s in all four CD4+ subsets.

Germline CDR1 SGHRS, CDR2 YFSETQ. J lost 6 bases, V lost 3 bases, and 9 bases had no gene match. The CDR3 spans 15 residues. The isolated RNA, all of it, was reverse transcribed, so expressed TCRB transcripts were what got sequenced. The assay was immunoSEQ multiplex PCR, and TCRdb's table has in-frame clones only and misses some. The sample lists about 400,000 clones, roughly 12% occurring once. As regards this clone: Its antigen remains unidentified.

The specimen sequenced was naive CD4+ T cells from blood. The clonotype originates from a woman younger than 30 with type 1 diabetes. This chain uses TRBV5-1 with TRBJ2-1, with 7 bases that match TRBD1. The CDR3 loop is CASSSVTGHRNEQFF. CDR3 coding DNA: TGCGCCAGCAGCTCGGTGACAGGGCACCGCAATGAGCAGTTCTTC.